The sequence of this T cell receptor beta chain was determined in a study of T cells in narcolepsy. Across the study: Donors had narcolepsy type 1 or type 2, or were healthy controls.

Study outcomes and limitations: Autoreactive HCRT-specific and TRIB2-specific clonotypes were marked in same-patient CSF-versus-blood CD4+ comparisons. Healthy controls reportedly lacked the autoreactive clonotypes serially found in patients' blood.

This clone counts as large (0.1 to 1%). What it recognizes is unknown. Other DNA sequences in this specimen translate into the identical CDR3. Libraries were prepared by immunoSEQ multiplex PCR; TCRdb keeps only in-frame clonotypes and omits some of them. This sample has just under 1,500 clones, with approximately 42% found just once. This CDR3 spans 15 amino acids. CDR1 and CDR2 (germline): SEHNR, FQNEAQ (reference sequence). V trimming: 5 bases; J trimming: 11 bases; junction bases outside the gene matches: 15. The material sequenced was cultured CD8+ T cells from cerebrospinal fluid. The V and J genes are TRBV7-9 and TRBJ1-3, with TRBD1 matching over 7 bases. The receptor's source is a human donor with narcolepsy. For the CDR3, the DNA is TGTGCCAGCAGCAAGCGGGACAGTTATTTCGATGCCATATATTTT. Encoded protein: CASSKRDSYFDAIYF.